This TCR beta chain was sequenced in a study of Ad26.COV2.S vaccination and SARS-CoV-2 variants. Across the whole study: Dosing was one shot or two shots 56 days apart. Study-wide results and limits: The study found similar non-spike TCR breadth in vaccine and placebo recipients.

The CDR3 covers 12 residues. V dropped 5 bases and J dropped 7 bases, with 12 bases sitting between them. A word on this clone: The antigen is unknown.

Noted treatment: some 20 received Ad26.COV2.S at low or high dose, single or two shots; about 5 received placebo; per-sample allocation not given. Sampling happened 63 days after the first vaccine or placebo injection. Whoever gave the sample was an adult aged 18-55 years in Boston. The method was immunoSEQ multiplex PCR; TCRdb's version includes in-frame clones alone and lacks a portion of them. The sample holds 400,000 to 450,000 clones; 80% to 95% are singletons and the top ten take 12%. The chain combines TRBV12-3 or TRBV12-4 with TRBJ2-7; D is possibly TRBD2 (5 bases). The specimen comprised peripheral blood, sampled in a trial of Ad26.COV2.S vaccine versus placebo. The sequence was obtained from a person between 18 and 60 years old who received the Ad26.COV2.S COVID-19 vaccine or a placebo. The CDR3: CASSGLRREQYF. The CDR3 DNA reads TGTGCCAGCAGTGGACTCCGGAGGGAGCAGTACTTC.